Only a few counts were recorded for the clone carrying this TCR beta chain. Its antigen is undetermined. A second PCR, run for about 7 to 11 cycles, used a sample-barcoded 5' primer plus a J-beta primer mix. One entry per CDR3 protein, called by TCRdb with MiXCR from the 5' RACE reads. Among some 1.8 million distinct CDR3 sequences, about 39% were seen once, and the ten largest hold 23%. The data were taken from a study of blood T cells in healthy people across ages. Study observations and caveats: Long-lived donors exceeded aged donors in naive CD4+ cells and diversity. Roughly linear declines in TCR beta diversity per million T cells occurred with age.

Each of the donors had around 10 milliliters of peripheral blood drawn into EDTA-treated Vacutainer tubes. From germline, CDR1 is ENHRY and CDR2 SYGVKD. The CDR3 length is 13 residues. V shed 6 bases and J shed 7 bases, with 15 bases lying between them. Sequenced sample: blood. This receptor was taken from a human donor in good health. The rearrangement uses TRBV10-3 and TRBJ1-2, with D perhaps matching TRBD1 (6 bases). In DNA, the CDR3 is TGTGCCATCAGACCACAGGGTAATGTTGGCTACACCTTC. It codes for CAIRPQGNVGYTF.